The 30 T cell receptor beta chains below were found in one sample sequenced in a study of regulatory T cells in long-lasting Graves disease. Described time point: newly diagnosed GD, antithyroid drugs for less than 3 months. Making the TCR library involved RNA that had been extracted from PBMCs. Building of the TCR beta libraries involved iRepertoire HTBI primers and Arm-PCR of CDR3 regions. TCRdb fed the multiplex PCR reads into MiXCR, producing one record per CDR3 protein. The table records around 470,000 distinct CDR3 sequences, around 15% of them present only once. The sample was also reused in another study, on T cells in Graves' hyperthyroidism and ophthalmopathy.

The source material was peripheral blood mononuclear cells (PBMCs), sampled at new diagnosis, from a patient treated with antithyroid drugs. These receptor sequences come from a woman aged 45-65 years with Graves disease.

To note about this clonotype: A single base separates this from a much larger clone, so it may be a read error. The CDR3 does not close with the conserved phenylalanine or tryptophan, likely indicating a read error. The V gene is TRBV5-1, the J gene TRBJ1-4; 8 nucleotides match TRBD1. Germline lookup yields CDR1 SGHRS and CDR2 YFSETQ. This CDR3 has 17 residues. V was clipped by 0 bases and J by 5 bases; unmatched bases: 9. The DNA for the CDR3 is TGCGCCAGCAGCTTGGTTCCGTCCGGGACAGGAAATGAAAAACTGTTTCTT. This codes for CASSLVPSGTGNEKLFL.

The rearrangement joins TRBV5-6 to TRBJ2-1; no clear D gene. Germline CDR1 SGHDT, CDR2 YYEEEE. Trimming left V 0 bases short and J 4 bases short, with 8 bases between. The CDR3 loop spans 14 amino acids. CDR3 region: CASSLGPRYNEQFF. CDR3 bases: TGTGCCAGCAGCTTGGGTCCACGGTACAATGAGCAGTTCTTC.

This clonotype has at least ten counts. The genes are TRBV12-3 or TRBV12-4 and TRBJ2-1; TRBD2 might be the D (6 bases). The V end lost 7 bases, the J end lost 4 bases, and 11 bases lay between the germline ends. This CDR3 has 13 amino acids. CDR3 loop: CASKEGAYNEQFF. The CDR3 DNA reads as TGTGCCAGCAAGGAGGGTGCTTACAATGAGCAGTTCTTC.

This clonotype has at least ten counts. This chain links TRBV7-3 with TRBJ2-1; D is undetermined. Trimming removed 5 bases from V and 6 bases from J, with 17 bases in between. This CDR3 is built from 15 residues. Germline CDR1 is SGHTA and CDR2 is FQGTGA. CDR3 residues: CASSIIYQRGNEQFF. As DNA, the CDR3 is TGTGCCAGCAGCATTATATACCAGCGAGGCAATGAGCAGTTCTTC.

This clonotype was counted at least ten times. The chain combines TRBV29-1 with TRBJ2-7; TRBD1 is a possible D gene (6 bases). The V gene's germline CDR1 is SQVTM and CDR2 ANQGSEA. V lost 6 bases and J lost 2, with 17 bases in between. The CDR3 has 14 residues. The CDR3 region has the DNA TGCAGCGTACTACAGGGAGCTAACACCTACGAGCAGTACTTC. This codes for CSVLQGANTYEQYF.

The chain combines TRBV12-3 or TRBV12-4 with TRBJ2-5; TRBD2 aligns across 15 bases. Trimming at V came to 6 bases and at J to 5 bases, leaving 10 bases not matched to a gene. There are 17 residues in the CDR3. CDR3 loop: CASRHGLAGGPRETQYF. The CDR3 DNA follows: TGTGCCAGCAGACATGGACTAGCGGGAGGGCCCCGGGAGACCCAGTACTTC.

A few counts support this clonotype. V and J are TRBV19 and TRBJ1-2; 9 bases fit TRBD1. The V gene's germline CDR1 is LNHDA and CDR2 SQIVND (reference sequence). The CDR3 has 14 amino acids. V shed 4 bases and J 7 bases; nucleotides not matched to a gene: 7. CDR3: CASSSRDRVLGYTF. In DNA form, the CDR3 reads TGTGCCAGTAGTAGCCGGGACAGGGTACTTGGCTACACCTTC.

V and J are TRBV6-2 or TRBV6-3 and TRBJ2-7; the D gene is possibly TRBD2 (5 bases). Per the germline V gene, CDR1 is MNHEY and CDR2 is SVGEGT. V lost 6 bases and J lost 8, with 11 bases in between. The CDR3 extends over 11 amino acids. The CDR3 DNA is TGTGCCAGCAGCTCACGGGGAAAGCAGTACTTC. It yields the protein CASSSRGKQYF.

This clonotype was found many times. The DNA of the CDR3 is TGTGCCAGCAGCGATTATTCAGGGGTGAACACTGAAGCTTTCTTT. Its protein is CASSDYSGVNTEAFF. V and J are TRBV6-1 and TRBJ1-1; perhaps TRBD1 as D (6 bases). The length of the CDR3 is 15 residues. Germline V lookup: CDR1 MNHNS, CDR2 SASEGT. V dropped 6 bases and J dropped 0 bases, with 14 bases sitting between them.

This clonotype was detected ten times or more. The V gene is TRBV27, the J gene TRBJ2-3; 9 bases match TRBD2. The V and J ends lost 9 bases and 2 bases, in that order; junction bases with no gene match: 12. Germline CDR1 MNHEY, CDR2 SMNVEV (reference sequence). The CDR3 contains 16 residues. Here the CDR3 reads CASTLLAGTPTDTQYF. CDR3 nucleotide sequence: TGTGCCAGTACACTACTAGCGGGTACCCCCACAGATACGCAGTATTTT.

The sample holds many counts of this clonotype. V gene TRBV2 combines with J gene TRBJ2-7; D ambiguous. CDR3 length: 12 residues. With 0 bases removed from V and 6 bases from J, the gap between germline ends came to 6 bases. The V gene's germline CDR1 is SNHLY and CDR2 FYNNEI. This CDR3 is CASSEARLEQYF. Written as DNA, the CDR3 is TGTGCCAGCAGTGAAGCCCGCCTCGAGCAGTACTTC.

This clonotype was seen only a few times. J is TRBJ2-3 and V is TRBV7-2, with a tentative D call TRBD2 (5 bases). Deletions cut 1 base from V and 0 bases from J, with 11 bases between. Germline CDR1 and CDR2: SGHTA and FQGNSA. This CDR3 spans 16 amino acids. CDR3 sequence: CASSLESAGSTDTQYF. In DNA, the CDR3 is TGTGCCAGCAGCTTAGAGTCGGCGGGCAGCACAGATACGCAGTATTTT.

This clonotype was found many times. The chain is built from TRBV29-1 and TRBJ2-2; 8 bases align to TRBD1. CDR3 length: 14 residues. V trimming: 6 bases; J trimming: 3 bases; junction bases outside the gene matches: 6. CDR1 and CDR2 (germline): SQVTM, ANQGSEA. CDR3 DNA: TGCAGCGTGAAGGACAGGGCTCACACCGGGGAGCTGTTTTTT. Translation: CSVKDRAHTGELFF.

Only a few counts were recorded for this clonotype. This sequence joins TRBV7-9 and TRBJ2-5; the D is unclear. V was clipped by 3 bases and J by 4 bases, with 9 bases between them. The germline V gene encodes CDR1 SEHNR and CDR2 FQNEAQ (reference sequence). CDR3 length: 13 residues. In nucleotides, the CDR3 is TGTGCCAGCAGCTTCGCTCCAAGAGAGACCCAGTACTTC. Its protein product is CASSFAPRETQYF.

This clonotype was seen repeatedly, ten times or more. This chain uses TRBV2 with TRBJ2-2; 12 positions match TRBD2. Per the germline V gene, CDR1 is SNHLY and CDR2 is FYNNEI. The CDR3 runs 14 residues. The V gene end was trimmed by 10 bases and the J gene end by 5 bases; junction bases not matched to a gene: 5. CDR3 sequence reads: CAIGTSGQTGELFF. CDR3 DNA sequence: TGTGCCATTGGGACTAGCGGGCAAACCGGGGAGCTGTTTTTT.

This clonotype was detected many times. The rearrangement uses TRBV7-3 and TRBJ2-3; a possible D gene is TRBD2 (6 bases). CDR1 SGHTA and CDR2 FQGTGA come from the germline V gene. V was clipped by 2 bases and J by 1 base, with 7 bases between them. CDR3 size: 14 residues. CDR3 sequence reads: CASSLWGGTDTQYF. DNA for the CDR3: TGTGCCAGCAGCTTATGGGGGGGCACAGATACGCAGTATTTT.

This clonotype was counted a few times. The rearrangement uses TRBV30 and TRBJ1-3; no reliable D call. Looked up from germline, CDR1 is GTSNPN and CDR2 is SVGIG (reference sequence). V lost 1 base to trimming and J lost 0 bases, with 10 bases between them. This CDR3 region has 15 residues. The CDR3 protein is CAWSANGFSGNTIYF. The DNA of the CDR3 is TGTGCCTGGAGTGCGAACGGGTTCTCTGGAAACACCATATATTTT.

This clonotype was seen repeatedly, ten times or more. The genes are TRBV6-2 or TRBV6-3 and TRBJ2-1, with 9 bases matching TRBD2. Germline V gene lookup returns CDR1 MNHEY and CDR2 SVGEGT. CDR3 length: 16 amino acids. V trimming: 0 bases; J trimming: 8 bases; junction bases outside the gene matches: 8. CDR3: CASSYSTAGGVYEQFF. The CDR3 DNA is TGTGCCAGCAGTTACTCCACAGCGGGAGGAGTATATGAGCAGTTCTTC.

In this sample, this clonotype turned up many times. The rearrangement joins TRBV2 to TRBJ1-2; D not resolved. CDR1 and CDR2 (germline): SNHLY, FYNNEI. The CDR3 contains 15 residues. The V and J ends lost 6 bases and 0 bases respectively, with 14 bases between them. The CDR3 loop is CASRLNIGPNYGYTF. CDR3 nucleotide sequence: TGTGCCAGCAGGTTGAATATAGGGCCTAACTATGGCTACACCTTC.

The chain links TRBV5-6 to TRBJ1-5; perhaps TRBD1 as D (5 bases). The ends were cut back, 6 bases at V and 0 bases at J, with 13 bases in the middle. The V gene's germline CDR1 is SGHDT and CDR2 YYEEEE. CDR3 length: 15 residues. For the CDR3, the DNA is TGTGCCAGCAACTTCGGGGGGATTAGCAATCAGCCCCAGCATTTT. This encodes CASNFGGISNQPQHF.

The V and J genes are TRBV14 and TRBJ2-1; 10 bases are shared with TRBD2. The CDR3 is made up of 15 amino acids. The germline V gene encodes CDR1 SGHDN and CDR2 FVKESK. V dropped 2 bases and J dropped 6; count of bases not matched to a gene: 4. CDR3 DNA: TGTGCCAGCAGCCAACTAGCGGGAGTAGTCAATGAGCAGTTCTTC. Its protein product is CASSQLAGVVNEQFF.

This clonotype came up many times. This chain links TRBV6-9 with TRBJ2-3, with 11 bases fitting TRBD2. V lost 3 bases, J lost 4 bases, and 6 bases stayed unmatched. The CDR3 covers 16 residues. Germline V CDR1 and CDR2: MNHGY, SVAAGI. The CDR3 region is CASSYLAGGPSDTQYF. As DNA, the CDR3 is TGTGCCAGCAGTTACTTAGCGGGAGGGCCTTCAGATACGCAGTATTTT.

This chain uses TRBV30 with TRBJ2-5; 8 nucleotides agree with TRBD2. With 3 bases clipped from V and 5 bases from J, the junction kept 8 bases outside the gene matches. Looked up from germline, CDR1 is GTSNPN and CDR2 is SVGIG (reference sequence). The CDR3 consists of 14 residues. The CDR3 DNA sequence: TGTGCCTGGAGCGCAGCGGGAGCTTGGGAGACCCAGTACTTC. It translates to CAWSAAGAWETQYF.

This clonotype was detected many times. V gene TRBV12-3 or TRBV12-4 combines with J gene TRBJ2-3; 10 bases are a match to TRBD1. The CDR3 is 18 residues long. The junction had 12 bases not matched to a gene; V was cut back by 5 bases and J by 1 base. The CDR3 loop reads CASSTAWTGGLGTDTQYF. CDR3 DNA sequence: TGTGCCAGCAGTACGGCGTGGACAGGGGGTTTGGGCACAGATACGCAGTATTTT.

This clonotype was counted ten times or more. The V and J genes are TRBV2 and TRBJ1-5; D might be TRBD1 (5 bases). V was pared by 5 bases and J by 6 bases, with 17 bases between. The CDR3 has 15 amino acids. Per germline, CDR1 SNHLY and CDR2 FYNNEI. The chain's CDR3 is CASSKQAGEGQPQHF. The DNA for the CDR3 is TGTGCCAGCAGTAAACAGGCCGGGGAAGGTCAGCCCCAGCATTTT.

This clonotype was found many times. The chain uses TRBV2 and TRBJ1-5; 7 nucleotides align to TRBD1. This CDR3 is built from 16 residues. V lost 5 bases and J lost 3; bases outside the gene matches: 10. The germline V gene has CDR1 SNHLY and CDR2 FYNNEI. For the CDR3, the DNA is TGTGCCAGCAGTTTCACAGGGGTAGGAATCAATCAGCCCCAGCATTTT. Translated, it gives CASSFTGVGINQPQHF.

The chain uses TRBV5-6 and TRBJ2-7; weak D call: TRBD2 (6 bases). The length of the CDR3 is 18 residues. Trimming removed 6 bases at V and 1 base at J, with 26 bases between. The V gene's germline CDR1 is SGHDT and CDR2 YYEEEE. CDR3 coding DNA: TGTGCCAGCACCTATTTTGGGGGGTTATCCGAGCTATCCTACGAGCAGTACTTC. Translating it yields CASTYFGGLSELSYEQYF.

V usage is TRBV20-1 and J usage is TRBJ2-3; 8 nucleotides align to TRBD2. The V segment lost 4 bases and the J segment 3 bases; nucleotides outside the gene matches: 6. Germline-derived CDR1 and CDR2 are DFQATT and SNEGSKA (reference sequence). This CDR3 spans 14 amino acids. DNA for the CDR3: TGCAGTGCTATTCAAGCGGGAGTGACAGATACGCAGTATTTT. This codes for CSAIQAGVTDTQYF.

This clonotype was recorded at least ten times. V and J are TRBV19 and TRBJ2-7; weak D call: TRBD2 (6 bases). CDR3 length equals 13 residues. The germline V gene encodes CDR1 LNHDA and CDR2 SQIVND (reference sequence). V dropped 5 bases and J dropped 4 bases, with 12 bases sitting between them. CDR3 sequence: CASSLFRGYEQYF. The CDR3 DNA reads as TGTGCCAGTAGTCTATTTCGGGGGTACGAGCAGTACTTC.

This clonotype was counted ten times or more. DNA for the CDR3: TGTGCCAGCAGTGAGGGGACGAGCAATCAGCCCCAGCATTTT. This codes for CASSEGTSNQPQHF. The chain employs TRBV2 and TRBJ1-5; a possible D gene is TRBD1 (5 bases). Deletions cut 3 bases from V and 1 base from J, with 7 bases between. This CDR3 spans 14 amino acids. Germline CDR1 is SNHLY and CDR2 is FYNNEI.